The clone carrying this T cell receptor (beta chain) was recorded a few times. Within the sample, other DNA sequences also encode this same CDR3. This record belongs to a study of blood T cell repertoires in COVID-19. The authors' processing: Amplifying reference gene primers gave estimates of nucleated cell counts. The repertoire was sequenced with immunoSEQ multiplex PCR; TCRdb's copy has only in-frame clones and lacks some. For V, J and clone size, that table is used; D and trimming come from the DNA. The table has some 180,000 clones, about four fifths seen once; the top ten hold 9.5% to 11%. This TCR was sampled from a woman aged 40 to 49 with COVID-19, enrolled during active disease. Sequencing was performed on peripheral blood.

The CDR3 nucleotides are TGTGCCACCAGCCGGGAAGGGACAGGAGGTTATGGCTACACCTTC. This sequence encodes CATSREGTGGYGYTF. This chain connects TRBV15 to TRBJ1-2; 8 bases agree with TRBD1. The CDR3 length is 15 residues. With V trimmed by 5 bases and J by 5 bases, 10 bases remained unmatched. The germline V gene has CDR1 LNHNV and CDR2 YYDKDF (reference sequence).